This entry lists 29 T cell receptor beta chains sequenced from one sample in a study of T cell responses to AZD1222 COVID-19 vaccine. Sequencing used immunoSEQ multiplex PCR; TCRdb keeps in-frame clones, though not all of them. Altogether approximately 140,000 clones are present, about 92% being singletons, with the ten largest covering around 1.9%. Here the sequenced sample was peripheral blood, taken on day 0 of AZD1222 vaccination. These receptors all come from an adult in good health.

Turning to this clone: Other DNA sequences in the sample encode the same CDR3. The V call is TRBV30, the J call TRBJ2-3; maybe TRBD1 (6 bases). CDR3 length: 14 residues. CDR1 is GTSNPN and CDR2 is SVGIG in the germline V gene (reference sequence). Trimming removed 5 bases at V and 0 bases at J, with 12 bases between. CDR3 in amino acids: CAWGGPGSTDTQYF. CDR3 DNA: TGTGCCTGGGGGGGCCCCGGTAGCACAGATACGCAGTATTTT.

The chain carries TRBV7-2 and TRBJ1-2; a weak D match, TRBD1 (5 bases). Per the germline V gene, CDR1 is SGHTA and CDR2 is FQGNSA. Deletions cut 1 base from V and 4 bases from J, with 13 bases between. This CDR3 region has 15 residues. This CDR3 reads CASSLERDGTYGYTF. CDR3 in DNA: TGTGCCAGCAGCTTAGAGCGGGACGGTACCTATGGCTACACCTTC.

The CDR3 DNA sequence: TGTGCCAGCAGCCCAGAGGAGGGGGGGCTGAGGTACGGCTACACCTTC. Translation: CASSPEEGGLRYGYTF. The chain is built from TRBV3-1 (or the pseudogene TRBV3-2) and TRBJ1-2; D is possibly TRBD1 (6 bases). This CDR3 contains 16 residues. Germline V gene data show CDR1 as LGHDT and CDR2 as YNNKEL (reference sequence). V lost 4 bases and J lost 8, with 23 bases in between.

CDR3 protein: CSATQGRYKNIQYF. CDR3 DNA sequence: TGCAGCGCAACACAGGGGAGGTACAAAAACATTCAGTACTTC. The chain joins TRBV29-1 to TRBJ2-4; D is possibly TRBD1 (7 bases). CDR1 SQVTM and CDR2 ANQGSEA come from the germline V gene. V was clipped by 7 bases and J by 3 bases, with 16 bases between them. The CDR3 loop spans 14 amino acids.

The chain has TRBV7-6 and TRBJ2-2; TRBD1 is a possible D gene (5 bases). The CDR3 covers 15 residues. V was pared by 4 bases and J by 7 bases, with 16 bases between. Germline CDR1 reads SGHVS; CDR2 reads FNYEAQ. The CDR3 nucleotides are TGTGCCAGCAGCTCATTGAAGGGGAAGATCGGGGAGCTGTTTTTT. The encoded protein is CASSSLKGKIGELFF.

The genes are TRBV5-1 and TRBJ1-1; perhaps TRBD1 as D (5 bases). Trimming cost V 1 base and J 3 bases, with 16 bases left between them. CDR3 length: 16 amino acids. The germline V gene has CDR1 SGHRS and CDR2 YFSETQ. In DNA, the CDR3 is TGCGCCAGCAGCTTGTCCCGGGCAGGGAAGGACACTGAAGCTTTCTTT. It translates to CASSLSRAGKDTEAFF.

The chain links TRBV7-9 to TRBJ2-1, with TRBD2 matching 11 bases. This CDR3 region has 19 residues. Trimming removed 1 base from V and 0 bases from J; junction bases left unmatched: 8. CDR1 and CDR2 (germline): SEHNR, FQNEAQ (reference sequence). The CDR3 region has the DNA TGTGCCAGCAGCTTAGGACTAGCGGGAAAGGATTACTCCTACAATGAGCAGTTCTTC. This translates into CASSLGLAGKDYSYNEQFF. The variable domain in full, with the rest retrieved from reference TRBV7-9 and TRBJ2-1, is DTGVSQNPRHKITKRGQNVTFRCDPISEHNRLYWYRQTLGQGPEFLTYFQNEAQLEKSRLLSDRFSAERPKGSFSTLEIQRTEQGDSAMYLCASSLGLAGKDYSYNEQFFGPGTRLTVL.

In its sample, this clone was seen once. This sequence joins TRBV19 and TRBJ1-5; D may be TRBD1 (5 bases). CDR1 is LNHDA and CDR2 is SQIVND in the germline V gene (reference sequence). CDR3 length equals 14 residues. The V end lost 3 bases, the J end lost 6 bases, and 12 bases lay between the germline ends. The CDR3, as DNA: TGTGCCAGTAGTATGCAGGGATTTAGTCAGCCCCAGCATTTT. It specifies CASSMQGFSQPQHF.

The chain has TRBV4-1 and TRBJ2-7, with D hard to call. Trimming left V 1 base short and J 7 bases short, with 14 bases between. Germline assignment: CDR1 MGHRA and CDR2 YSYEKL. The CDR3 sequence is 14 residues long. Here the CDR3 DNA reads TGCGCCAGCAGCCAAGGGCTTCACTTTTTGGAGCAGTACTTC. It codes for CASSQGLHFLEQYF.

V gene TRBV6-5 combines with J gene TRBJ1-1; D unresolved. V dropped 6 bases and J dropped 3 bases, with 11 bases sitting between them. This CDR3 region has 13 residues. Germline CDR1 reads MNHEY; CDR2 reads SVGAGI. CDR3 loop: CASSPRGYTEAFF. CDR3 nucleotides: TGTGCCAGCAGCCCCCGGGGATACACTGAAGCTTTCTTT.

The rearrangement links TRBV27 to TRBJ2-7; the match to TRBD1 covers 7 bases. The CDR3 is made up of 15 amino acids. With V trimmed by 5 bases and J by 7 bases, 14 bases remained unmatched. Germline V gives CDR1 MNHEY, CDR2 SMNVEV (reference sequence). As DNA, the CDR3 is TGTGCCAGCAGTCTCACCACAGGGGACCCTATGGAGCAGTACTTC. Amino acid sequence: CASSLTTGDPMEQYF.

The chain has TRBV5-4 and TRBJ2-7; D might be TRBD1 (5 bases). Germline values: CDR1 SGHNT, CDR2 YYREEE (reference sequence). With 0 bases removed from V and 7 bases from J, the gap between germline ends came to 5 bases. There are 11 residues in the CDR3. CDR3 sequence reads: CASSLGTEQYF. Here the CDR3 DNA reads TGTGCCAGCAGCTTGGGGACAGAGCAGTACTTC.

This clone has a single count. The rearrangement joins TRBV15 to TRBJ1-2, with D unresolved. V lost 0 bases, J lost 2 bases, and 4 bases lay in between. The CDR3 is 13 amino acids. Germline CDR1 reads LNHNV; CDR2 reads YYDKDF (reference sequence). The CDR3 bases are TGTGCCACCAGCAGAGATCGAAACTATGGCTACACCTTC. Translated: CATSRDRNYGYTF.

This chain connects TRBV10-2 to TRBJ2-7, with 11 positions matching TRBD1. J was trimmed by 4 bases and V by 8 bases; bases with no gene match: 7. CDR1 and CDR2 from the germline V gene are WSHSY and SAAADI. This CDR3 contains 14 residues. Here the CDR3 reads CASCGTGGRYEQYF. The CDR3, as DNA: TGCGCCAGCTGCGGGACAGGGGGTAGGTACGAGCAGTACTTC.

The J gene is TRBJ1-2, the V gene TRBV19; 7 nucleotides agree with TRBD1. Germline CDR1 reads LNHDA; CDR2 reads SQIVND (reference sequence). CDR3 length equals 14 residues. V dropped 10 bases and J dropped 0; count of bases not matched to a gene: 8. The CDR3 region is CATLGQPSNYGYTF. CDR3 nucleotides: TGTGCCACTCTGGGACAGCCATCTAACTATGGCTACACCTTC.

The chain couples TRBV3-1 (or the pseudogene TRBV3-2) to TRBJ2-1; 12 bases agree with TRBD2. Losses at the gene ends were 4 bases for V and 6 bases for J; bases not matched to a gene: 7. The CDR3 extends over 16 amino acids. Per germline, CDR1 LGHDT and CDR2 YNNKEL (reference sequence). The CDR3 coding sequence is TGTGCCAGCAGCCCTTCTAGCGGGGGGGTAGGCAATGAGCAGTTCTTC. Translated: CASSPSSGGVGNEQFF.

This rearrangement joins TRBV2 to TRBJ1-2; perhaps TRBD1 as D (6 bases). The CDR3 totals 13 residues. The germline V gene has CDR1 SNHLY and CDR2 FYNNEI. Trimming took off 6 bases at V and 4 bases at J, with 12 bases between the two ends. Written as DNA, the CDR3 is TGTGCCAGCAGATCACAGGGCCCCTATGGCTACACCTTC. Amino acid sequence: CASRSQGPYGYTF.

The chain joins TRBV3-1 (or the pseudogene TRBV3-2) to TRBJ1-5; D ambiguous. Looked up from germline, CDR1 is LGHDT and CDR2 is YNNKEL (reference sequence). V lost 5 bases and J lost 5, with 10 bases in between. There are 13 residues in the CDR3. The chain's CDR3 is CASSSTLDQPQHF. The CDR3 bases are TGTGCCAGCAGCTCGACACTAGATCAGCCCCAGCATTTT.

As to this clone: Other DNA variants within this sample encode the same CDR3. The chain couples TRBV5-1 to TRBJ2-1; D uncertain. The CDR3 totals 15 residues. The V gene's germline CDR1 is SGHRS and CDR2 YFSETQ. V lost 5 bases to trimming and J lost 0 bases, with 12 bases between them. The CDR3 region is CASSLSGSSYNEQFF. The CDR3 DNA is TGCGCCAGCAGTCTTAGTGGAAGCTCCTACAATGAGCAGTTCTTC.

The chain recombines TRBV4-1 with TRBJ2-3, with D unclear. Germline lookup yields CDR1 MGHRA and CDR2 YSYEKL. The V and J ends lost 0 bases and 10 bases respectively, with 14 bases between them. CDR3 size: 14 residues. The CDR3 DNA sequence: TGCGCCAGCAGCCAAGATGGGCTGCCGGCTCCGCAGTATTTT. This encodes CASSQDGLPAPQYF.

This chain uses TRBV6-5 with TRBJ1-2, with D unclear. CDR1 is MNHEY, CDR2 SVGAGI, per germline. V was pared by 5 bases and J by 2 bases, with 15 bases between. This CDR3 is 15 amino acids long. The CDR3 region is CASSPSWVQNYGYTF. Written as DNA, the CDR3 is TGTGCCAGCAGTCCTTCTTGGGTACAAAACTATGGCTACACCTTC.

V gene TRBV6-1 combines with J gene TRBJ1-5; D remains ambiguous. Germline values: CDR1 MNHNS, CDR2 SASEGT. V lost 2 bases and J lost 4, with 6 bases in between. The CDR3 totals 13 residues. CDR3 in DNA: TGTGCCAGCAGTGAACGAGGGAATCAGCCCCAGCATTTT. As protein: CASSERGNQPQHF.

CDR3 amino acids: CAISQMEGGYTF. The CDR3 bases are TGTGCCATCAGTCAAATGGAGGGTGGCTACACCTTC. The chain joins TRBV10-3 to TRBJ1-2; no clear D gene. The germline V gene has CDR1 ENHRY and CDR2 SYGVKD. Trimming removed 5 bases at V and 7 bases at J, with 11 bases between. This CDR3 is built from 12 residues.

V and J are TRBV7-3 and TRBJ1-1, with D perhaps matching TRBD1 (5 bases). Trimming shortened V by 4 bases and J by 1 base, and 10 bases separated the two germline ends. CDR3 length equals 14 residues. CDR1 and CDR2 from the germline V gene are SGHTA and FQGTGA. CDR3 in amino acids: CASSSGSRNTEAFF. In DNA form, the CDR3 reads TGTGCCAGCAGCTCAGGGAGCAGGAACACTGAAGCTTTCTTT.

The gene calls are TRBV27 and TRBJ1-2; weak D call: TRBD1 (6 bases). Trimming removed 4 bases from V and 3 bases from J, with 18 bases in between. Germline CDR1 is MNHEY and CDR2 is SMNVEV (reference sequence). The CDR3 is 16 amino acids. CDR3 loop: CASSSNREFLDYGYTF. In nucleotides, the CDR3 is TGTGCCAGCAGTTCGAACAGGGAATTTCTTGACTATGGCTACACCTTC.

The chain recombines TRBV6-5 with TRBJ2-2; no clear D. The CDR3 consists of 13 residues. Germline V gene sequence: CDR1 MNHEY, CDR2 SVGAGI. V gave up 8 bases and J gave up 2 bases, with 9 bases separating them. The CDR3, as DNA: TGTGCCAGCTCCTTCAAAAACACCGGGGAGCTGTTTTTT. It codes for CASSFKNTGELFF.

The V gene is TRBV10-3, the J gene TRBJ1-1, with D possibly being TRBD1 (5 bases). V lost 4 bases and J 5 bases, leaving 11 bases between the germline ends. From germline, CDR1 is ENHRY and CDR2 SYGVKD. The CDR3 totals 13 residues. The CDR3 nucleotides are TGTGCCATCAGTGGCACGGGGGATACTGAAGCTTTCTTT. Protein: CAISGTGDTEAFF.

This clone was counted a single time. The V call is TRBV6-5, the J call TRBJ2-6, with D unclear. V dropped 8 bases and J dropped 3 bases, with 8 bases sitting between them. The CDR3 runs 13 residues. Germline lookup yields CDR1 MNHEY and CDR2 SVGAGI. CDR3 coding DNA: TGTGCCAGCTCGTTTAGTGGGGCCAACGTCCTGACTTTC. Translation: CASSFSGANVLTF.

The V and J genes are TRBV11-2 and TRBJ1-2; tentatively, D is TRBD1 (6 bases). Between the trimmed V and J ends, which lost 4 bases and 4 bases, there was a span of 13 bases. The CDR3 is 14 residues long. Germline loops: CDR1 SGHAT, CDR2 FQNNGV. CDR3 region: CASSSKGVIYGYTF. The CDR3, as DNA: TGTGCCAGCAGCTCAAAGGGGGTTATCTATGGCTACACCTTC.